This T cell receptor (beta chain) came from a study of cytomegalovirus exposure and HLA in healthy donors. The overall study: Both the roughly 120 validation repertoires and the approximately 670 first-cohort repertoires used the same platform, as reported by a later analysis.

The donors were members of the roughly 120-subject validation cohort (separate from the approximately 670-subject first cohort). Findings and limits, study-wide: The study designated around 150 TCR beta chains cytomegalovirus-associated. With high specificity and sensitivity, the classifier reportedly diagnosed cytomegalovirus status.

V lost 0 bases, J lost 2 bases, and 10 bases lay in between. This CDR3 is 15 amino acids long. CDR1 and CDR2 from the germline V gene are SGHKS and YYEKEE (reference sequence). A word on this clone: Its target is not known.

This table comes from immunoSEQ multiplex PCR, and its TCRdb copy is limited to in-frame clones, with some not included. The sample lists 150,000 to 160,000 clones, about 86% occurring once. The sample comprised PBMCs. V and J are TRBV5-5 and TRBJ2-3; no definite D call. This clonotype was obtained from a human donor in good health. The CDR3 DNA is TGTGCCAGCAGCTTGGAATGGCCGCTCACAGATACGCAGTATTTT. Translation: CASSLEWPLTDTQYF.